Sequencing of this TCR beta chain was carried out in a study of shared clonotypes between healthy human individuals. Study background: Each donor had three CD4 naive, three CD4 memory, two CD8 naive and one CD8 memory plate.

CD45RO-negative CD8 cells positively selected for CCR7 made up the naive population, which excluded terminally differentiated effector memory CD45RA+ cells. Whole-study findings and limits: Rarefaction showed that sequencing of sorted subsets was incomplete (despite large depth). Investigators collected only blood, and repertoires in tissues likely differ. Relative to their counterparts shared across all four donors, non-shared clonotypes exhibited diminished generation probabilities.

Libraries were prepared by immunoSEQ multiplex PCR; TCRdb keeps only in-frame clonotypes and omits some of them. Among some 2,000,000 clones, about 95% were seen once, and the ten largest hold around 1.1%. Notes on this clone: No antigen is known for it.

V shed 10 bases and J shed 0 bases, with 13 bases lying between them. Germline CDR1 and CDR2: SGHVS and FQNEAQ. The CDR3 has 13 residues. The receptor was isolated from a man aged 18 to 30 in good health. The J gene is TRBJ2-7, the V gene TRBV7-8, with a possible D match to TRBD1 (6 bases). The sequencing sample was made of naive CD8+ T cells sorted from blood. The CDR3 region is CATADSNSYEQYF. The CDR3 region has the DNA TGTGCCACCGCGGACAGCAACTCCTACGAGCAGTACTTC.